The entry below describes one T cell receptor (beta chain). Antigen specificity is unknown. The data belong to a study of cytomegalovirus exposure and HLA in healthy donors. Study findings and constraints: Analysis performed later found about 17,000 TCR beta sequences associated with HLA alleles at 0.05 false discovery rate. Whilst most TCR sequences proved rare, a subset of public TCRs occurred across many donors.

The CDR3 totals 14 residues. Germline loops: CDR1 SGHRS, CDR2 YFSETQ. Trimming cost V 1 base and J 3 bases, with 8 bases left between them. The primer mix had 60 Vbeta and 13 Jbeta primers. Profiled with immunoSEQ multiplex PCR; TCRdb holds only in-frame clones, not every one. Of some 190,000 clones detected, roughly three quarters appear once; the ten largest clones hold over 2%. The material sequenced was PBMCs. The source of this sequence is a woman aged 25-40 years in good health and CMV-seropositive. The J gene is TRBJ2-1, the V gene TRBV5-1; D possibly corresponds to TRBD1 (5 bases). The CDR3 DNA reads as TGCGCCAGCAGCTTGCAACAGGTCTACAATGAGCAGTTCTTC. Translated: CASSLQQVYNEQFF.